Included here is one TCR beta chain sequence, with context. Its antigen is not known. A junction end diverges from the germline sequence, so it may reflect a read error. PCR primers comprised 60 Vbeta and 13 Jbeta primers. Sequencing used immunoSEQ multiplex PCR; TCRdb keeps in-frame clones, though not all of them. This sample has 120,000 or so clones, with approximately 80% found just once. The data were obtained in a study of cytomegalovirus exposure and HLA in healthy donors. The study, taken as a whole, reports: After further analysis at a later stage, 15,000 to 20,000 TCR beta sequences were associated with HLA alleles at 0.05 false discovery rate. Later analysis identified several of the most significant clusters that appeared linked to common viral pathogens.

CDR1 and CDR2 (germline): SGHAT, FQNNGV. The CDR3 loop spans 16 amino acids. The sequence was collected from a woman aged 35 to 49 in good health and CMV-seronegative. The chain carries TRBV11-2 and TRBJ2-7; 9 bases map to TRBD2. The sequenced sample was PBMCs. CDR3 protein: CASTSLPGLASHEQYF. The CDR3 DNA follows: TGTGCCAGCACCTCACTCCCGGGACTAGCCTCCCACGAGCAGTACTTC.